The 7 T cell receptor beta chains reported below all come from one sample, sequenced in a study of T-cell reconstitution after alpha-beta-depleted transplantation in children. Preparing the TCRbeta library involved the use of unique molecular identifiers. TCRdb re-called the PCR reads through MiXCR, storing one row per CDR3 protein. The table lists 500,000 to 750,000 distinct CDR3 sequences, 10% to 15% of them singletons. This specimen was PBMCs, mostly from graft donor cells, taken 360 days after TCRalphabeta/CD19-depleted stem cell transplant. These receptor sequences come from a male patient younger than 18 who had a stem cell transplant for acute myeloid leukemia, so the T cells may come from the graft donor.

J is TRBJ2-1 and V is TRBV29-1; a possible D gene is TRBD1 (6 bases). The CDR3 spans 17 residues. The V gene's germline CDR1 is SQVTM and CDR2 ANQGSEA. V was trimmed by 4 bases and J by 0 bases, leaving 19 bases between them. The CDR3 reads CSVAWQGPHSSYNEQFF. The CDR3, as DNA: TGCAGCGTTGCGTGGCAGGGGCCACATAGCTCCTACAATGAGCAGTTCTTC.

This clonotype was seen only a few times. This chain uses TRBV3-1 with TRBJ2-5; the D gene is possibly TRBD1 (6 bases). Germline V gene lookup returns CDR1 LGHDT and CDR2 YNNKEL (reference sequence). V lost 3 bases and J lost 5, with 16 bases in between. This CDR3 is built from 15 residues. The CDR3 reads CASSHKGTTNETQYF. CDR3 DNA: TGTGCCAGCAGCCACAAGGGGACAACCAATGAGACCCAGTACTTC.

The chain carries TRBV18 and TRBJ1-5; D might be TRBD1 (6 bases). The V and J ends lost 2 bases and 7 bases respectively, with 12 bases between them. This CDR3 contains 14 residues. CDR1 is KGHSH and CDR2 is LQKENI in the germline V gene. The CDR3 DNA is TGTGCCAGCTCACCAGGGGGCCCGGTCCAGCCCCAGCATTTT. Protein product: CASSPGGPVQPQHF.

This chain connects TRBV7-9 to TRBJ1-2, with TRBD1 as a possible D gene (5 bases). Trimming cost V 3 bases and J 4 bases, with 12 bases left between them. The germline CDR1 and CDR2 sequences are SEHNR and FQNEAQ (reference sequence). The CDR3 has 14 amino acids. The CDR3 coding sequence is TGTGCCAGCAGCTTCAGGGATAAAATCTATGGCTACACCTTC. Encoded protein: CASSFRDKIYGYTF.

V gene TRBV29-1 combines with J gene TRBJ2-3; D remains ambiguous. With 5 bases removed from V and 6 bases from J, the gap between germline ends came to 9 bases. Germline V lookup: CDR1 SQVTM, CDR2 ANQGSEA. The CDR3 is 11 amino acids. In nucleotides, the CDR3 is TGCAGCGTTAAGAGCCGTGATACGCAGTATTTT. Its translation: CSVKSRDTQYF.

In its sample, this clonotype was seen many times. J is TRBJ2-3 and V is TRBV5-1; 12 bases are shared with TRBD2. Germline V CDR1 and CDR2: SGHRS, YFSETQ. Trimming took 4 bases from V and 4 from J; bases not matched to a gene: 7. There are 16 residues in the CDR3. The CDR3 DNA follows: TGCGCCAGCAGCCCAGGACTAGCGGGGCACGCAGATACGCAGTATTTT. Amino acid sequence: CASSPGLAGHADTQYF.

This clonotype has more than one count but fewer than ten. This rearrangement joins TRBV29-1 to TRBJ2-2, with D perhaps matching TRBD2 (5 bases). Germline V gene lookup returns CDR1 SQVTM and CDR2 ANQGSEA. The CDR3 spans 13 residues. CDR3 protein: CGSLHGSTGELFF. The CDR3 nucleotides read TGCGGATCTCTCCATGGGAGCACCGGGGAGCTGTTTTTT.